This note documents a single T cell receptor beta chain sequence. Its specificity is not known. The PCR used 60 Vbeta and 13 Jbeta primers. TCRdb's copy holds only in-frame clones and misses some; the assay was immunoSEQ multiplex PCR. The sample shows 100,000 to 150,000 clones, 7% to 9.5% of them seen only once. The sample belongs to a study of cytomegalovirus exposure and HLA in healthy donors. Unrecorded immune exposures were likely, despite nominal health at sampling. The CDR3 loop spans 15 amino acids. With 6 bases removed from V and 0 bases from J, the gap between germline ends came to 15 bases. CDR1 MNHNS and CDR2 SASEGT come from the germline V gene. Broader study findings: Earlier analysis yielded a pattern in which most TCR beta V segments were productive about 90% or about 30% of the time. Presence/absence analysis assumed near-uniform sequencing depth across donors.

V usage is TRBV6-1 and J usage is TRBJ2-7; D is undetermined. The sample was PBMCs. The source of this sequence is a woman between 35 and 50 years old in good health and CMV-seropositive. The CDR3 loop reads CASRAGSTSSYEQYF. DNA of the CDR3: TGTGCCAGCAGGGCCGGGTCCACATCCTCCTACGAGCAGTACTTC.